Detailed here is one T cell receptor beta chain. Antigen specificity is unknown. The data derive from a study of Graves' ophthalmopathy and Graves' hyperthyroidism. The germline V and J ends were trimmed by 2 bases and 6 bases, with 13 bases remaining between them. This CDR3 is built from 14 residues. The germline V gene encodes CDR1 MGHRA and CDR2 YSYEKL. RNA transcripts provided the template for amplifying TCR beta CDR3 regions. Second-round multiplex PCR followed a first-round RT-PCR using HTBI primers. TCRdb reprocessed the multiplex PCR reads via MiXCR and lists one record per CDR3 protein. The repertoire holds about 620,000 distinct CDR3 sequences, 20% to 25% seen once, with more than 5.5% in the top ten. Being free of ophthalmopathy for 18 months of follow-up defined stable hyperthyroidism. Study-wide results and caveats: Ophthalmopathy progression was predicted with 70% to 71% sensitivity and about 74% specificity.

The chain is built from TRBV4-1 and TRBJ1-2, with a possible D match to TRBD1 (5 bases). The sequence derives from a woman aged 18-30 years with stable Graves' hyperthyroidism. Some clones in this sample may be carry-over from other donors' samples. Specimen: peripheral blood. The CDR3 sequence is CASSQPLGEDGYTF. DNA of the CDR3: TGCGCCAGCAGCCAACCCTTAGGGGAAGATGGCTACACCTTC.